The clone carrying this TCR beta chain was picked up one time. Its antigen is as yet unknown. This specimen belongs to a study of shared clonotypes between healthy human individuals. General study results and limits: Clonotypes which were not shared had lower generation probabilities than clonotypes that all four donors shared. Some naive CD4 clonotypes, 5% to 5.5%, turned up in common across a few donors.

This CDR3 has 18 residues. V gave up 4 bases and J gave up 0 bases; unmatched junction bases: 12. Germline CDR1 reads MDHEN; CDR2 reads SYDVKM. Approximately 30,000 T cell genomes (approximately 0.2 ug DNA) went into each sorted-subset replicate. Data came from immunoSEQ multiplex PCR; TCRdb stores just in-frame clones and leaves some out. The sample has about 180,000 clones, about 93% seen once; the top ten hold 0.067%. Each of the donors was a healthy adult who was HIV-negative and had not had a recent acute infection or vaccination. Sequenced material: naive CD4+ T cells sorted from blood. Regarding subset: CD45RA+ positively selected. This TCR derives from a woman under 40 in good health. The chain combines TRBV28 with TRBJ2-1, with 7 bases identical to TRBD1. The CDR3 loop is CASSSPPGQLYSYNEQFF. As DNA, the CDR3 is TGTGCCAGCAGTTCCCCCCCGGGACAGCTTTACTCCTACAATGAGCAGTTCTTC.